Described below is a single T cell receptor (beta chain) sequence and its context. Its antigen is not known. Germline V gene sequence: CDR1 MGHRA, CDR2 YSYEKL. Trimming took 2 bases from V and 0 from J, leaving 13 bases between them. The CDR3 length is 16 residues. The data derive from a study of radiotherapy plus CTLA-4 blockade in lung cancer. About the study: An objective response was seen in around 17% of patients, and disease control in around 33%.

Findings of the study overall: Tumor-derived TCR clones expanded in blood after radiotherapy plus ipilimumab. Interferon-beta, together with early blood T cell clone dynamics, reportedly best predicted response.

Libraries were prepared by immunoSEQ multiplex PCR; TCRdb keeps only in-frame clonotypes and omits some of them. The sample includes more than 55,000 clones, under 80% of them seen just once. This clonotype originated in a human donor with non-small cell lung cancer who had a complete response to radiotherapy plus ipilimumab. The rearrangement uses TRBV4-1 and TRBJ1-1, with D perhaps matching TRBD1 (5 bases). The sample consisted of peripheral blood, taken from a patient treated with radiotherapy plus ipilimumab. The chain's CDR3 is CASSQQGYPLNTEAFF. The CDR3 DNA follows: TGCGCCAGCAGCCAACAGGGTTACCCCCTGAACACTGAAGCTTTCTTT.